Included here is one T cell receptor beta chain sequence, with context. CDR3 length: 15 amino acids. Per the germline V gene, CDR1 is KGHSH and CDR2 is LQKENI. J was trimmed by 7 bases and V by 3 bases; bases with no gene match: 8. This entry is derived from a study of blood T cell repertoires in COVID-19. Study overall: Sites in the United States, Italy and Spain provided acute and convalescent COVID-19 samples. PBMCs, B-cell-depleted T cells, or T cells provided the cDNA or gDNA that made up the material.

Per the original methods: Amplifying reference gene primers gave estimates of nucleated cell counts. Only in-frame clones appear in the TCRdb table, and some are missing; sequencing was by immunoSEQ multiplex PCR. That table supplies the V and J calls and clone size; D and trimming were determined from the DNA. The sample records under 250,000 clones, around 84% being singletons. This sequence originates from a woman in her late teens or twenties with acute or convalescent COVID-19. The sequencing input was peripheral blood. The chain links TRBV18 to TRBJ2-7, with 11 bases identical to TRBD1. CDR3 sequence reads: CASSPAGTGGVEQYF. CDR3 DNA sequence: TGTGCCAGCTCACCCGCCGGGACAGGGGGAGTTGAGCAGTACTTC.